The TCR beta chain under discussion was sequenced for a study of cytomegalovirus exposure and HLA in healthy donors. Germline CDR1 and CDR2: SEHNR and FQNEAQ (reference sequence). V lost 5 bases, J lost 4 bases, and 12 bases lay in between. The CDR3 extends over 14 amino acids. With respect to this clone: Its target is unknown.

The data were produced by immunoSEQ multiplex PCR, yet TCRdb's version contains in-frame clones alone and is incomplete. The sample gives 100,000 to 120,000 clones, about 85% of which show up once; 4% to 4.5% is in the top ten. Donors were drawn from the approximately 110-subject validation cohort, separate from the roughly 700-subject first cohort. Findings of the study overall: Most TCRs appeared rarely, but some public TCRs recurred in many donors. TCR beta chains numbering more than 150 were designated cytomegalovirus-associated.

This receptor was taken from a woman aged 18-30 years in good health and CMV-seropositive. V and J are TRBV7-9 and TRBJ2-1; weak D call: TRBD2 (6 bases). Sequences were obtained from PBMCs. CDR3 coding DNA: TGTGCCAGCAGCCTCCGGACTAATTACAATGAGCAGTTCTTC. Translated, it gives CASSLRTNYNEQFF.